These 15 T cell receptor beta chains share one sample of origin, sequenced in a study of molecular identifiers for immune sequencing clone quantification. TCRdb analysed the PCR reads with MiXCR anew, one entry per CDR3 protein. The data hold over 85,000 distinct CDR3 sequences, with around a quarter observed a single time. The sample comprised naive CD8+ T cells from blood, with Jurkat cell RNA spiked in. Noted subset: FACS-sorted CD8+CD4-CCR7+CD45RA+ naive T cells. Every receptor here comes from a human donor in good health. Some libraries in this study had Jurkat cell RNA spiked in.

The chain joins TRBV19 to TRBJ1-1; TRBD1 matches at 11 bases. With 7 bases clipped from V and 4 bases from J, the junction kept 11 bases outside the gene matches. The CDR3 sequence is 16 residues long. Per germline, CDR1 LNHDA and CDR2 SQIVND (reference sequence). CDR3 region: CASTLGQGALVTEAFF. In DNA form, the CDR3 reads TGTGCCAGTACCCTAGGACAGGGGGCTTTGGTCACTGAAGCTTTCTTT. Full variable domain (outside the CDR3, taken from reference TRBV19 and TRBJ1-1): DGGITQSPKYLFRKEGQNVTLSCEQNLNHDAMYWYRQDPGQGLRLIYYSQIVNDFQKGDIAEGYSVSREKKESFPLTVTSAQKNPTAFYLCASTLGQGALVTEAFFGQGTRLTVV.

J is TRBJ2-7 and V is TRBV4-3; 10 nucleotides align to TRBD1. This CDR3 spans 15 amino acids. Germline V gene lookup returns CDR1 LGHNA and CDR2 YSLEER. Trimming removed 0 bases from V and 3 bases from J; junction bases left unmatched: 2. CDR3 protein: CASSQDRTGGYEQYF. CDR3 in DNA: TGCGCCAGCAGCCAAGATCGGACAGGGGGCTACGAGCAGTACTTC.

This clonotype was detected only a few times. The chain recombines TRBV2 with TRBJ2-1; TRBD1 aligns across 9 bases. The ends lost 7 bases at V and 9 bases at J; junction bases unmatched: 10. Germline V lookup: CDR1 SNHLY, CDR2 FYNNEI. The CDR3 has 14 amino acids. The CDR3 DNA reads TGTGCCAGCACCCCGGGACAGGGTGACCCTGAGCAGTTCTTC. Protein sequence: CASTPGQGDPEQFF. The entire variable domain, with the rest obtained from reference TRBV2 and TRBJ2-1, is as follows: EPEVTQTPSHQVTQMGQEVILRCVPISNHLYFYWYRQILGQKVEFLVSFYNNEISEKSEIFDDQFSVERPDGSNFTLKIRSTKLEDSAMYFCASTPGQGDPEQFFGPGTRLTVL.

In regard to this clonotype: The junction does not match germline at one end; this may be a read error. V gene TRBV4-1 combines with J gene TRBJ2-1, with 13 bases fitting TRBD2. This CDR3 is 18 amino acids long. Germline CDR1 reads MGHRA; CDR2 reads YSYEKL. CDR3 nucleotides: TGCGCCAGCAGCCAAGGATGGTCACTAGCGGGGGGGTACAAAGAGCAGTTCTTC. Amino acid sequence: CASSQGWSLAGGYKEQFF.

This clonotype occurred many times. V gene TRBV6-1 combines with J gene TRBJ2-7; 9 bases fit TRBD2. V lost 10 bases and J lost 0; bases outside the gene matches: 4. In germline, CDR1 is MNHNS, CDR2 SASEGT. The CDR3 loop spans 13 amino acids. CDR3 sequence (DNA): TGTGCCACGGCGGGAGGGTCCTCCTACGAGCAGTACTTC. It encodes CATAGGSSYEQYF.

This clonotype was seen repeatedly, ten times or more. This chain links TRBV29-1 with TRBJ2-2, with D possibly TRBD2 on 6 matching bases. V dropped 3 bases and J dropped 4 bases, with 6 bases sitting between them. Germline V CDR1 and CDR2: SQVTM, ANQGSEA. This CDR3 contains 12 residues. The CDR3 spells CSVEGGTGELFF. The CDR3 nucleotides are TGCAGCGTTGAGGGGGGCACCGGGGAGCTGTTTTTT.

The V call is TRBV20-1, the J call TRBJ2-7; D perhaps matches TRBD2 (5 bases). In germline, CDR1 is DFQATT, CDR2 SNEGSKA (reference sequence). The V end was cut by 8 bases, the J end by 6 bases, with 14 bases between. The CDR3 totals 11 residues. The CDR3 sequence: CSPLGLGEQYF. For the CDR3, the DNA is TGCAGTCCCCTCGGACTTGGCGAGCAGTACTTC.

The CDR3 DNA reads TGCAGCGTGACGGGCCGGGCGCGGGCCGAAGCTTTCTTT. It specifies CSVTGRARAEAFF. The V and J genes are TRBV29-1 and TRBJ1-1; D is ambiguous. CDR1 is SQVTM and CDR2 is ANQGSEA in the germline V gene. The CDR3 consists of 13 residues. V was shortened by 6 bases and J by 8 bases, with 19 bases between the two germline ends.

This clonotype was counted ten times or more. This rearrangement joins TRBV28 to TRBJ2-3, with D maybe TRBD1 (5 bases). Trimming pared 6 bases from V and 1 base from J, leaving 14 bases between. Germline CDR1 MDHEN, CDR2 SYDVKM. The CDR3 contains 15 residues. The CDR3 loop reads CASSSSGFRTDTQYF. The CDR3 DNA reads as TGTGCCAGCAGCTCCTCAGGGTTCCGCACAGATACGCAGTATTTT.

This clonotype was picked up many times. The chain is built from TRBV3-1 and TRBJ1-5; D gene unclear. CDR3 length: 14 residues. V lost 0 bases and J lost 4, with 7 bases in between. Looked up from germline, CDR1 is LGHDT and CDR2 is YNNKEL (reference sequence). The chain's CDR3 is CASSQETGNQPQHF. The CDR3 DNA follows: TGTGCCAGCAGCCAAGAGACGGGAAATCAGCCCCAGCATTTT. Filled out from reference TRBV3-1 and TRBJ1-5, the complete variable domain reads DTAVSQTPKYLVTQMGNDKSIKCEQNLGHDTMYWYKQDSKKFLKIMFSYNNKELIINETVPNRFSPKSPDKAHLNLHINSLELGDSAVYFCASSQETGNQPQHFGDGTRLSIL.

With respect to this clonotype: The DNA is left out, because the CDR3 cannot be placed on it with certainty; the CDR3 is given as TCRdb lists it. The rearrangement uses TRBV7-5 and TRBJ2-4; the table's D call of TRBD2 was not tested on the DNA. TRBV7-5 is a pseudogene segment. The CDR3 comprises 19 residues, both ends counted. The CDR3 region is CISVPEAGWRGVAKNIQYF.

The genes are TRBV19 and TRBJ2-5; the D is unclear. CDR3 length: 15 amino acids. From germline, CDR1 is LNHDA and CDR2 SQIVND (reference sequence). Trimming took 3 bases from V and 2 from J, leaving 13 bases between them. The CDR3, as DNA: TGTGCCAGTAGTATCTCTACCAGTCCTCAAGAGACCCAGTACTTC. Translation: CASSISTSPQETQYF. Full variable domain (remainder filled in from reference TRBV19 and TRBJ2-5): DGGITQSPKYLFRKEGQNVTLSCEQNLNHDAMYWYRQDPGQGLRLIYYSQIVNDFQKGDIAEGYSVSREKKESFPLTVTSAQKNPTAFYLCASSISTSPQETQYFGPGTRLLVL.

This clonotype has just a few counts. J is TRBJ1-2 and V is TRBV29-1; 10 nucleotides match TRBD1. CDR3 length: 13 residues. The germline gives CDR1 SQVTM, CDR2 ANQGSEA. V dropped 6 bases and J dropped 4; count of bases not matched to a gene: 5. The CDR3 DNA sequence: TGCAGCGTAGAAAGGACAGGGGGCTATGGCTACACCTTC. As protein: CSVERTGGYGYTF.

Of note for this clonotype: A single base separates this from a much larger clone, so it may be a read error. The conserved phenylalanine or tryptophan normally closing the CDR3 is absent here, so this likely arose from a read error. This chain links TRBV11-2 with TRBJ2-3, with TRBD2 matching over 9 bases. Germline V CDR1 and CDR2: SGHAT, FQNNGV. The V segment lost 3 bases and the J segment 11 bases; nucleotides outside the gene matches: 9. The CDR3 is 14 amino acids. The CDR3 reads CASSFPAGGDGQYS. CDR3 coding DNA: TGTGCCAGCAGCTTCCCAGCGGGAGGTGACGGGCAGTATTCT.

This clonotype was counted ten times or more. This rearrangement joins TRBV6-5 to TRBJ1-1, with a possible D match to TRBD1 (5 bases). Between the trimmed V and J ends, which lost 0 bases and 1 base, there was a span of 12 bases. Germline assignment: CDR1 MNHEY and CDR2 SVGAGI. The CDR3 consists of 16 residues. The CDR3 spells CASSYSTLGANTEAFF. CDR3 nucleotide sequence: TGTGCCAGCAGTTACTCGACACTTGGGGCGAACACTGAAGCTTTCTTT.